Presented here are 20 T cell receptor beta chains from one specimen sequenced in a study of blood T cell repertoires in COVID-19. Libraries were prepared by immunoSEQ multiplex PCR; TCRdb keeps only in-frame clonotypes and omits some of them. The sample consists of 150,000 to 200,000 clones, 70% to 90% of them appearing once. Material: peripheral blood. All receptors derive from a man aged 45-60 years with active or convalescent COVID-19.

This clone was observed a handful of times. The chain has TRBV5-6 and TRBJ2-1; D perhaps matches TRBD1 (6 bases). This CDR3 contains 15 residues. Trimming shortened V by 2 bases and J by 8 bases, and 17 bases separated the two germline ends. Germline lookup yields CDR1 SGHDT and CDR2 YYEEEE. DNA of the CDR3: TGTGCCAGCAGCTTCGGGTCAGGGGCGTGGGATGAGCAGTTCTTC. It yields the protein CASSFGSGAWDEQFF.

The DNA for the CDR3 is TGTGCCAGTAGTATAGCGGGGGGATCGGGCTACACCTTC. Its protein is CASSIAGGSGYTF. The chain couples TRBV19 to TRBJ1-2, with D tentatively TRBD1 (5 bases). The CDR3 extends over 13 amino acids. Germline V CDR1 and CDR2: LNHDA, SQIVND (reference sequence). V was pared by 1 base and J by 8 bases, with 11 bases between.

J is TRBJ2-1 and V is TRBV19; D is unresolved. V was cut by 2 bases and J by 4 bases, with 12 bases left in between. Germline CDR1 reads LNHDA; CDR2 reads SQIVND (reference sequence). CDR3 length: 15 amino acids. The CDR3, as DNA: TGTGCCAGTAGTATACAAAGCCAACCTTACAATGAGCAGTTCTTC. Translated, it gives CASSIQSQPYNEQFF.

This clone was seen once. The chain links TRBV5-1 to TRBJ2-7, with 11 bases matching TRBD2. This CDR3 comprises 15 residues. J lost 6 bases, V lost 1 base, and 6 bases had no gene match. Germline-derived CDR1 and CDR2 are SGHRS and YFSETQ. The CDR3 nucleotides are TGCGCCAGCAGCTTGCTAACTAGCGGGGGTTTCGAGCAGTACTTC. Its protein product is CASSLLTSGGFEQYF.

This CDR3 reads CATSGRAIYF. CDR3 DNA sequence: TGTGCCACCAGTGGACGGGCCATATATTTT. The V and J genes are TRBV24-1 and TRBJ1-3; D unresolved. CDR3 length equals 10 residues. The germline gives CDR1 KGHDR, CDR2 SFDVKD. Trimming left V 5 bases short and J 11 bases short, with 6 bases between.

CDR3 amino acids: CASSVRQVTNSPLHF. In DNA, the CDR3 is TGTGCCAGCAGCGTTCGACAGGTTACTAATTCACCCCTCCACTTT. The chain uses TRBV5-6 and TRBJ1-6, with D possibly matching TRBD1 (6 bases). CDR1 and CDR2 (germline): SGHDT, YYEEEE. Trimming left V 4 bases short and J 6 bases short, with 14 bases between. The CDR3 has 15 amino acids.

This chain uses TRBV7-3 with TRBJ2-6; D is undetermined. The CDR3 spans 12 residues. Looked up from germline, CDR1 is SGHTA and CDR2 is FQGTGA. V was clipped by 8 bases and J by 4 bases, with 6 bases between them. CDR3 protein: CASSAGANVLTF. DNA of the CDR3: TGTGCCAGCTCCGCGGGGGCCAACGTCCTGACTTTC.

This clone was detected many times. The chain carries TRBV19 and TRBJ1-5; tentative D call: TRBD1 (6 bases). The CDR3 is made up of 16 amino acids. The germline CDR1 and CDR2 sequences are LNHDA and SQIVND (reference sequence). Between the trimmed V and J ends, which lost 6 bases and 1 base, there was a span of 16 bases. The CDR3 sequence is CASSSAGQRSNQPQHF. The DNA of the CDR3 is TGTGCCAGTAGCAGCGCTGGACAGAGAAGCAATCAGCCCCAGCATTTT.

This rearrangement joins TRBV5-1 to TRBJ2-5, with TRBD1 identical over 10 bases. This CDR3 is built from 15 residues. Germline V CDR1 and CDR2: SGHRS, YFSETQ. J gave up 4 bases and V 4 bases, and 7 bases lay outside the gene matches. The CDR3 region is CASSVDRDRGETQYF. The CDR3, as DNA: TGCGCCAGCAGCGTCGACCGGGACAGGGGAGAGACCCAGTACTTC.

Here the CDR3 reads CASARTSGTNGHTDTQYF. In DNA form, the CDR3 reads TGTGCCAGCGCCCGGACTAGCGGGACCAACGGACATACAGATACGCAGTATTTT. The chain combines TRBV2 with TRBJ2-3; 12 nucleotides match TRBD2. Losses at the gene ends were 8 bases for V and 3 bases for J; bases not matched to a gene: 15. Per germline, CDR1 SNHLY and CDR2 FYNNEI. This CDR3 region has 18 residues.

The rearrangement links TRBV7-2 to TRBJ2-7; 16 nucleotides align to TRBD2. The trim removed 0 bases at V and 7 bases at J, leaving 6 bases unmatched. The CDR3 is 17 residues long. CDR1 is SGHTA, CDR2 FQGNSA, per germline. CDR3 DNA sequence: TGTGCCAGCAGCTTAGCGGGGACTAGCGGGGGGGCTCGGGAGCAGTACTTC. It codes for CASSLAGTSGGAREQYF.

The J gene is TRBJ2-3, the V gene TRBV9; D gene ambiguous. This CDR3 is built from 13 residues. V dropped 2 bases and J dropped 8 bases, with 12 bases sitting between them. CDR1 and CDR2 from the germline V gene are SGDLS and YYNGEE. The CDR3, as DNA: TGTGCCAGCAGCGTGGGTCCGACGGGTACGCAGTATTTT. Its translation: CASSVGPTGTQYF.

This clone was recorded many times. The rearrangement joins TRBV3-1 (or the pseudogene TRBV3-2) to TRBJ1-1; D might be TRBD1 (6 bases). Trimming took off 6 bases at V and 4 bases at J, with 15 bases between the two ends. Germline CDR1 reads LGHDT; CDR2 reads YNNKEL (reference sequence). There are 14 residues in the CDR3. The CDR3 DNA is TGTGCCAGCAGGCAACACAGGGACCTCACTGAAGCTTTCTTT. It translates to CASRQHRDLTEAFF.

The chain recombines TRBV28 with TRBJ1-2; 10 nucleotides align to TRBD1. Germline V gene sequence: CDR1 MDHEN, CDR2 SYDVKM. The V segment lost 2 bases and the J segment 2 bases; nucleotides outside the gene matches: 2. This CDR3 contains 15 residues. Here the CDR3 DNA reads TGTGCCAGCAGTTTAGGGGACAGGGGAAACTATGGCTACACCTTC. Its protein product is CASSLGDRGNYGYTF.

The chain links TRBV19 to TRBJ1-4; 8 positions agree with TRBD1. The germline V gene encodes CDR1 LNHDA and CDR2 SQIVND (reference sequence). J lost 7 bases, V lost 5 bases, and 9 bases had no gene match. This CDR3 spans 15 amino acids. CDR3 amino acids: CASSSRTGFTEKLFF. The CDR3 DNA follows: TGTGCCAGTAGTTCTCGGACAGGGTTTACTGAAAAACTGTTTTTT.

This rearrangement joins TRBV3-1 (or the pseudogene TRBV3-2) to TRBJ1-5, with a tentative D call TRBD1 (5 bases). Trimming shortened V by 5 bases and J by 4 bases, and 15 bases separated the two germline ends. Looked up from germline, CDR1 is LGHDT and CDR2 is YNNKEL (reference sequence). The CDR3 length is 15 residues. Written as DNA, the CDR3 is TGTGCCAGCAGCGGAACGGGGACTGGGAATCAGCCCCAGCATTTT. Encoded protein: CASSGTGTGNQPQHF.

V is TRBV24-1 and J is TRBJ2-1; 10 bases align to TRBD2. Germline assignment: CDR1 KGHDR and CDR2 SFDVKD. After removal of 7 bases from V and 7 bases from J, the junction contained 6 bases not matched to a gene. The CDR3 covers 14 residues. CDR3 coding DNA: TGTGCCACCAGGAGCGGGGGGGCTAGGAATGAGCAGTTCTTC. Translating gives CATRSGGARNEQFF.

The CDR3 nucleotides are TGTGCCAGCAGTGGAGGGACAGGGATGGAGACCCAGTACTTC. It codes for CASSGGTGMETQYF. The V gene is TRBV2, the J gene TRBJ2-5, with 9 bases aligning to TRBD1. V was pared by 4 bases and J by 5 bases, with 5 bases of the junction left unmatched. The germline CDR1 and CDR2 sequences are SNHLY and FYNNEI. The CDR3 has 14 residues.

The V and J genes are TRBV10-3 and TRBJ2-1, with 10 bases fitting TRBD2. The germline V gene has CDR1 ENHRY and CDR2 SYGVKD. The junction had 15 bases not matched to a gene; V was cut back by 6 bases and J by 4 bases. This CDR3 has 18 amino acids. CDR3 nucleotide sequence: TGTGCCATCAGGCCCCAAAACATAGCGGGAGGCCTGTACAATGAGCAGTTCTTC. Protein: CAIRPQNIAGGLYNEQFF.

This clone showed up just a few times. The V call is TRBV19, the J call TRBJ1-1; D remains ambiguous. CDR3 length: 17 amino acids. Trimming pared 6 bases from V and 1 base from J, leaving 21 bases between. Germline values: CDR1 LNHDA, CDR2 SQIVND (reference sequence). CDR3 loop: CASRSDSMGVRNTEAFF. The CDR3 DNA reads as TGTGCCAGTAGATCCGACTCCATGGGTGTTAGGAACACTGAAGCTTTCTTT.